The T cell receptor beta chain described here comes from a study of cytomegalovirus exposure and HLA in healthy donors. The CDR3 consists of 15 residues. V was trimmed by 6 bases and J by 2 bases, leaving 11 bases between them. Per germline, CDR1 SNHLY and CDR2 FYNNEI. This table comes from immunoSEQ multiplex PCR, and its TCRdb copy is limited to in-frame clones, with some not included. This table has fewer than 200,000 clones, around nine tenths appearing once. Sequenced input: PBMCs. The chain combines TRBV2 with TRBJ2-6, with D unclear. The receptor comes from a man aged 25-40 years in good health and CMV-seropositive. In DNA, the CDR3 is TGTGCCAGCAGCCGCGAAGGCCCTGGGGCCAACGTCCTGACTTTC. Translating it yields CASSREGPGANVLTF.